Below, 22 T cell receptor beta chains from the same sample are listed, as sequenced in a study of shared clonotypes between healthy human individuals. Sequencing used immunoSEQ multiplex PCR; TCRdb keeps in-frame clones, though not all of them. Altogether roughly 1 million clones are present, about 75% being singletons, with the ten largest covering approximately 1.5%. Sequenced: memory CD4+ T cells sorted from blood. Subset specified: CD45RA-negative fraction. Receptors were obtained from a man between 18 and 35 years old in good health.

This rearrangement joins TRBV4-3 to TRBJ2-2; 7 bases are shared with TRBD2. Germline V gives CDR1 LGHNA, CDR2 YSLEER. J was trimmed by 0 bases and V by 3 bases; bases with no gene match: 7. The CDR3 length is 17 residues. The CDR3 DNA reads as TGCGCCAGCAGCCAGTTTTCTAGCGGTGCGAACACCGGGGAGCTGTTTTTT. Amino acids: CASSQFSSGANTGELFF.

The chain couples TRBV29-1 to TRBJ2-7; D might be TRBD1 (6 bases). This CDR3 contains 13 residues. Trimming cost V 1 base and J 9 bases, with 16 bases left between them. CDR1 is SQVTM and CDR2 is ANQGSEA in the germline V gene. The CDR3 sequence: CSVEGGPGEGQYF. The DNA of the CDR3 is TGCAGCGTTGAAGGGGGGCCGGGCGAAGGGCAGTACTTC.

The chain couples TRBV4-1 to TRBJ2-7, with a weak D call TRBD2 (5 bases). The CDR3 runs to 13 residues. Germline CDR1 MGHRA, CDR2 YSYEKL. Between the trimmed V and J ends, which lost 4 bases and 5 bases, there was a span of 12 bases. The CDR3 DNA is TGCGCCAGCAGCCTACTAGATTCACACGAGCAGTACTTC. Amino acids: CASSLLDSHEQYF.

The chain combines TRBV6-1 with TRBJ2-7, with no clear D. CDR3 length: 14 residues. Looked up from germline, CDR1 is MNHNS and CDR2 is SASEGT. V dropped 3 bases and J dropped 0 bases, with 9 bases sitting between them. Here the CDR3 reads CASSEGPDSYEQYF. The CDR3 bases are TGTGCCAGCAGTGAGGGTCCCGACTCCTACGAGCAGTACTTC.

This clone came up many times. This sequence joins TRBV18 and TRBJ1-2; unclear D gene. With 2 bases removed from V and 3 bases from J, the gap between germline ends came to 13 bases. Per germline, CDR1 KGHSH and CDR2 LQKENI. CDR3 length equals 15 residues. The CDR3 here is CASSPAAGQYYGYTF. CDR3 in DNA: TGTGCCAGCTCACCAGCGGCAGGCCAGTACTATGGCTACACCTTC.

The V call is TRBV5-4, the J call TRBJ1-4; 7 bases are shared with TRBD1. CDR3 length equals 16 residues. J gave up 5 bases and V 1 base, and 8 bases lay outside the gene matches. Germline values: CDR1 SGHNT, CDR2 YYREEE (reference sequence). The CDR3 spells CASSLFRGRENEKLFF. The DNA for the CDR3 is TGTGCCAGCAGCTTGTTTAGGGGGCGCGAAAATGAAAAACTGTTTTTT.

As regards this clone: A read error may be the cause here, since a much bigger clone is one base away. This rearrangement joins TRBV28 to TRBJ2-3; 11 nucleotides agree with TRBD2. The CDR3 is 15 residues long. V lost 6 bases, J lost 0 bases, and 2 bases stayed unmatched. CDR1 and CDR2 (germline): MDHEN, SYDVKM. CDR3 bases: TGTGCCAGCAGCTCTAGCGGGGGGAGCACAGATACGCAGTATTTT. Its translation: CASSSSGGSTDTQYF.

This clone has at least ten counts. This chain joins TRBV4-1 and TRBJ2-2; possible D gene TRBD2, 6 bases. Germline loops: CDR1 MGHRA, CDR2 YSYEKL. Between the trimmed V and J ends, which lost 2 bases and 1 base, there was a span of 20 bases. The CDR3 has 19 residues. DNA for the CDR3: TGCGCCAGCAGCCAAACTGGAGTCAGGGACTGGGGGAACACCGGGGAGCTGTTTTTT. This translates into CASSQTGVRDWGNTGELFF.

Points on this clone: This specimen includes other DNA sequences encoding the same CDR3. The rearrangement uses TRBV5-1 and TRBJ2-5, with D maybe TRBD2 (6 bases). Trimming removed 0 bases from V and 5 bases from J, with 11 bases in between. CDR3 length: 14 amino acids. The V gene's germline CDR1 is SGHRS and CDR2 YFSETQ. The DNA for the CDR3 is TGCGCCAGCAGCTTGGACAGCCGGGGGGAGACCCAGTACTTC. Translating gives CASSLDSRGETQYF.

Regarding this clone: The same CDR3 also results from other DNA sequences found in this sample. The chain has TRBV18 and TRBJ2-1; D is possibly TRBD1 or TRBD2 (5 bases each). This CDR3 has 13 amino acids. Germline CDR1 is KGHSH and CDR2 is LQKENI. V lost 0 bases, J lost 6 bases, and 6 bases lay in between. The CDR3 protein is CASSPPGGNEQFF. The CDR3 DNA is TGTGCCAGCTCACCACCTGGGGGCAATGAGCAGTTCTTC.

This clone was seen a handful of times. The chain has TRBV19 and TRBJ2-1; 7 positions match TRBD2. Germline V gene sequence: CDR1 LNHDA, CDR2 SQIVND (reference sequence). The CDR3 runs 14 residues. After removal of 4 bases from V and 10 bases from J, the junction contained 10 bases not matched to a gene. The CDR3 spells CASSNTAGVTEQFF. The CDR3, as DNA: TGTGCCAGTAGTAACACGGCGGGAGTCACAGAGCAGTTCTTC.

This rearrangement joins TRBV5-4 to TRBJ2-3; D tentatively reads TRBD1 or TRBD2 (5 bases each). This CDR3 comprises 15 residues. V lost 4 bases, J lost 6 bases, and 18 bases lay in between. Per the germline V gene, CDR1 is SGHNT and CDR2 is YYREEE (reference sequence). The CDR3 region is CASSPTGTGGDTQYF. CDR3 bases: TGTGCCAGCAGCCCGACCGGGACGGGCGGGGATACGCAGTATTTT.

The chain employs TRBV2 and TRBJ2-7, with unresolved D. Germline V gives CDR1 SNHLY, CDR2 FYNNEI. Trimming pared 6 bases from V and 4 bases from J, leaving 7 bases between. CDR3 length equals 11 residues. In nucleotides, the CDR3 is TGTGCCAGCAGGCCTGATTACGAGCAGTACTTC. Residues: CASRPDYEQYF.

The J gene is TRBJ2-5, the V gene TRBV14, with TRBD1 matching over 9 bases. This CDR3 comprises 15 residues. The trim removed 1 base at V and 2 bases at J, leaving 2 bases unmatched. CDR1 SGHDN and CDR2 FVKESK come from the germline V gene. In nucleotides, the CDR3 is TGTGCCAGCAGCCAAGGGGACAGGGTACAAGAGACCCAGTACTTC. It translates to CASSQGDRVQETQYF.

This clone was seen only a few times. The rearrangement joins TRBV5-1 to TRBJ1-1; TRBD1 is a possible D gene (5 bases). CDR3 size: 13 residues. V lost 5 bases to trimming and J lost 4 bases, with 12 bases between them. Germline CDR1 and CDR2: SGHRS and YFSETQ. CDR3 nucleotides: TGCGCCAGCAGTTCCCTTAGGGGCACTGAAGCTTTCTTT. Amino acids: CASSSLRGTEAFF.

A word on this clone: Germline and junction disagree at one end, which may indicate a read error. The gene calls are TRBV19 and TRBJ2-1, with a tentative D call TRBD2 (6 bases). Germline values: CDR1 LNHDA, CDR2 SQIVND (reference sequence). CDR3 length equals 14 residues. The CDR3 here is CASSIRGSYNGQFF. In DNA form, the CDR3 reads TGTGCCAGTAGTATCCGGGGGTCCTACAATGGGCAGTTCTTC. The variable domain in full, completed from reference TRBV19 and TRBJ2-1, reads DGGITQSPKYLFRKEGQNVTLSCEQNLNHDAMYWYRQDPGQGLRLIYYSQIVNDFQKGDIAEGYSVSREKKESFPLTVTSAQKNPTAFYLCASSIRGSYNGQFFGPGTRLTVL.

V and J are TRBV9 and TRBJ1-6; weak D call: TRBD1 (6 bases). V dropped 7 bases and J dropped 10 bases, with 15 bases sitting between them. CDR1 is SGDLS and CDR2 is YYNGEE in the germline V gene. CDR3 length: 13 residues. Here the CDR3 DNA reads TGTGCCAGCTGCGAGGGGGTTCTCTCACCCCTCCACTTT. Its translation: CASCEGVLSPLHF.

The rearrangement links TRBV6-5 to TRBJ2-7; TRBD2 aligns across 11 bases. V was pared by 6 bases and J by 2 bases, with 3 bases of the junction left unmatched. The CDR3 sequence is 14 residues long. The germline CDR1 and CDR2 sequences are MNHEY and SVGAGI. The CDR3: CASSQLAGAYEQYF. The CDR3 DNA reads TGTGCCAGCAGCCAACTAGCGGGAGCCTACGAGCAGTACTTC.

The chain employs TRBV7-2 and TRBJ1-2; 7 positions agree with TRBD1. The CDR3 length is 14 residues. V was clipped by 5 bases and J by 8 bases; unmatched bases: 11. Germline values: CDR1 SGHTA, CDR2 FQGNSA. CDR3 bases: TGTGCCAGCAGCAGACAGGGTAGTTCGGAGGGCTACACCTTC. Protein: CASSRQGSSEGYTF.

This chain uses TRBV7-8 with TRBJ2-5, with D possibly being TRBD1 (5 bases). The CDR3 covers 14 residues. The germline V and J ends were trimmed by 4 bases and 4 bases, with 13 bases remaining between them. The germline V gene has CDR1 SGHVS and CDR2 FQNEAQ. CDR3 sequence reads: CASSSRLGVETQYF. The DNA for the CDR3 is TGTGCCAGCAGCTCACGGTTAGGGGTAGAGACCCAGTACTTC.

This chain links TRBV7-2 with TRBJ1-1, with a possible D match to TRBD1 (5 bases). CDR3 length: 13 residues. Germline CDR1 is SGHTA and CDR2 is FQGNSA. V lost 3 bases and J lost 1, with 6 bases in between. The CDR3 DNA sequence: TGTGCCAGCAGCTTTACAGGGAACACTGAAGCTTTCTTT. Amino acids: CASSFTGNTEAFF.

V gene TRBV4-2 combines with J gene TRBJ2-4; D may be TRBD1 or TRBD2 (6 bases each). This CDR3 comprises 17 residues. Looked up from germline, CDR1 is LGHNA and CDR2 is YNFKEQ. V shed 1 base and J shed 2 bases, with 15 bases lying between them. CDR3 nucleotides: TGTGCCAGCAGCCAAGCGCTTGACGGGGGCTCCAAAAACATTCAGTACTTC. Translating it yields CASSQALDGGSKNIQYF.